A single T cell receptor (beta chain) is shown here with its context. Its matching antigen is unknown. Sequenced by immunoSEQ multiplex PCR; TCRdb stores in-frame clones only, minus some. Of 150,000 to 200,000 clones in the sample, around nine tenths are singletons; the top ten hold 25% to 30%. The data stem from a study of T cell responses to AZD1222 COVID-19 vaccine. Study-level points and caveats: Nearly half of the spike-specific TCRs reportedly recognize variant regions that carry no mutations.

CDR1 is SGHKS and CDR2 is YYEKEE in the germline V gene (reference sequence). The CDR3 runs 14 residues. With 2 bases removed from V and 4 bases from J, the gap between germline ends came to 10 bases. The source is an adult who received the AZD1222 COVID-19 vaccine. The source was peripheral blood, collected 28 days after the second AZD1222 dose. This chain connects TRBV5-5 to TRBJ1-3; a possible D gene is TRBD1 (5 bases). Here the CDR3 reads CASSFGDQGNTIYF. In nucleotides, the CDR3 is TGTGCCAGCAGCTTCGGGGACCAAGGAAACACCATATATTTT.